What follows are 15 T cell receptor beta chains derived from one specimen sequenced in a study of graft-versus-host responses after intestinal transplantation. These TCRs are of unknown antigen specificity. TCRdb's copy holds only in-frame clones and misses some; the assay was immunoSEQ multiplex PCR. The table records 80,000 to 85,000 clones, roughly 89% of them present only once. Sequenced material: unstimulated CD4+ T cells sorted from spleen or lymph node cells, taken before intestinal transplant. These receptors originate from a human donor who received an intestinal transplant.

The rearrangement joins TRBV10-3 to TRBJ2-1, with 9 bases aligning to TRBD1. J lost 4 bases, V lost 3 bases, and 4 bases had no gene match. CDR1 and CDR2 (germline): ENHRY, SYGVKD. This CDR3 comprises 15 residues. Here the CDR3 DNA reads TGTGCCATCAGTGAAAGGACAGGGGTGTACAATGAGCAGTTCTTC. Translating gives CAISERTGVYNEQFF.

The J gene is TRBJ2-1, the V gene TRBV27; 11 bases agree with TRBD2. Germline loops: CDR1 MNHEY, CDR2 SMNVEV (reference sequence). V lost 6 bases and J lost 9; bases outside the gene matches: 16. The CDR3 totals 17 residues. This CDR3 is CASSHPLAGGRIGEQFF. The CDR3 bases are TGTGCCAGCAGCCACCCTTTAGCGGGGGGGCGGATAGGTGAGCAGTTCTTC.

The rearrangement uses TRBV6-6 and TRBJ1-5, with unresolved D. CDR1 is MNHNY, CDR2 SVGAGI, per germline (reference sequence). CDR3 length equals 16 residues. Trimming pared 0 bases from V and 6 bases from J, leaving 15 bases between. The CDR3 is CASSYSGRVDGQPQHF. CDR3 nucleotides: TGTGCCAGCAGTTACTCCGGGAGGGTCGACGGTCAGCCCCAGCATTTT.

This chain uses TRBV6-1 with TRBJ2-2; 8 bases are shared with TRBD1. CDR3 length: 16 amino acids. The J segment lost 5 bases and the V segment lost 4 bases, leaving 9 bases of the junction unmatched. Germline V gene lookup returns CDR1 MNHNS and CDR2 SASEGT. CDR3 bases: TGTGCCAGCAGTGCTCAACAGGGGGTGGGTACCGGGGAGCTGTTTTTT. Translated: CASSAQQGVGTGELFF.

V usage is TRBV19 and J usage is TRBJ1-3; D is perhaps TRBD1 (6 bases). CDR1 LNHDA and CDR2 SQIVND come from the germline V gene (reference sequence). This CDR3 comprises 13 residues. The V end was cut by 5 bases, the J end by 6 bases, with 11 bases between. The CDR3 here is CASSRQGINTIYF. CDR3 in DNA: TGTGCCAGTAGTCGGCAGGGGATAAACACCATATATTTT.

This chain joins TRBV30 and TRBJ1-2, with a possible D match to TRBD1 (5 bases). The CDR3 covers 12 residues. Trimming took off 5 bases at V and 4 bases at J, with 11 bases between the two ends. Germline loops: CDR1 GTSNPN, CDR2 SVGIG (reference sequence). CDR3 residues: CAWRRDLYGYTF. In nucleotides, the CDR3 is TGTGCCTGGCGGAGGGACCTCTATGGCTACACCTTC.

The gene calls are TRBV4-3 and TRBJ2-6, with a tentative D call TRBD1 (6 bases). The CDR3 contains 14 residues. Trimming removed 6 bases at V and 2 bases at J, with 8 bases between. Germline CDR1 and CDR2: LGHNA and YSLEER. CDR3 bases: TGCGCCAGCAGGGACAGCGCTGGGGCCAACGTCCTGACTTTC. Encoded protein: CASRDSAGANVLTF.

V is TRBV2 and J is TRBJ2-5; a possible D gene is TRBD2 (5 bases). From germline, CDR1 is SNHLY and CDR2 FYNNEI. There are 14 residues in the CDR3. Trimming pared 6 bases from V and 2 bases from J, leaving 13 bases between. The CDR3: CASSGAAEQETQYF. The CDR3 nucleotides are TGTGCCAGCAGCGGAGCAGCGGAACAAGAGACCCAGTACTTC.

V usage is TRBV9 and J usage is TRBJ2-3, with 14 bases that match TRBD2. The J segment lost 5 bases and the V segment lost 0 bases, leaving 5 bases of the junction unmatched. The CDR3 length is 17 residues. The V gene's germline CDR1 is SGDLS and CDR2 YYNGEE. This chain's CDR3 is CASSVGLAGGPGDTQYF. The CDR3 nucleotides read TGTGCCAGCAGCGTAGGACTAGCGGGGGGGCCAGGAGATACGCAGTATTTT.

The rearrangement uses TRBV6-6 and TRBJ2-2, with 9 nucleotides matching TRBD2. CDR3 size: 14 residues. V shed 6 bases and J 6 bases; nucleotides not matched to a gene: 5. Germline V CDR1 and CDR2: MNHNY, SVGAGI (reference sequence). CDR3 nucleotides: TGTGCCAGCAGGCGACTAGCGGTCCCCGGGGAGCTGTTTTTT. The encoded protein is CASRRLAVPGELFF.

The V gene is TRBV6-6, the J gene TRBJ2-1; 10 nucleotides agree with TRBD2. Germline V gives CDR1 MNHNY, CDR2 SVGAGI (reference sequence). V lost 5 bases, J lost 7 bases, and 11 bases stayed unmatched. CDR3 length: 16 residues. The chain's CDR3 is CASSQLAGVTYNEQFF. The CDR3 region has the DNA TGTGCCAGCAGTCAGCTAGCGGGGGTAACGTATAATGAGCAGTTCTTC.

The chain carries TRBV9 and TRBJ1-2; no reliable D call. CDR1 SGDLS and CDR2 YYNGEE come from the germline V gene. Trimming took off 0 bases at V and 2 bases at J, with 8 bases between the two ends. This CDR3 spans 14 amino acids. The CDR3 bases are TGTGCCAGCAGCGTAGCTACAGCAAACTATGGCTACACCTTC. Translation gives CASSVATANYGYTF.

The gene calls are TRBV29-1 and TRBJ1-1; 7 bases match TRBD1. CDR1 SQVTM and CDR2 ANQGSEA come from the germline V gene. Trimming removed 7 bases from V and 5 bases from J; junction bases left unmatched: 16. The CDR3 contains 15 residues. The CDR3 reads CSASTLQGGTTEAFF. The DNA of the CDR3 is TGCAGCGCTTCGACCCTCCAGGGGGGAACAACTGAAGCTTTCTTT.

CDR3: CASSQDRVHEQYF. In DNA, the CDR3 is TGTGCCAGCAGCCAGGACAGGGTACACGAGCAGTACTTC. The chain uses TRBV7-9 and TRBJ2-5; TRBD1 agrees at 8 bases. TRBJ2-7 matches the DNA end more closely, so the J call is doubtful. The germline V gene encodes CDR1 SEHNR and CDR2 FQNEAQ (reference sequence). The CDR3 has 13 residues.

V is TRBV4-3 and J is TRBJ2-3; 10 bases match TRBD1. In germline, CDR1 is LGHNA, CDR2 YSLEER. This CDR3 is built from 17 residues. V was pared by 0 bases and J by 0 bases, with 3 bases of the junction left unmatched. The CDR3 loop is CASSQEETGGSTDTQYF. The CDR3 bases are TGCGCCAGCAGCCAAGAGGAGACAGGGGGCAGCACAGATACGCAGTATTTT.